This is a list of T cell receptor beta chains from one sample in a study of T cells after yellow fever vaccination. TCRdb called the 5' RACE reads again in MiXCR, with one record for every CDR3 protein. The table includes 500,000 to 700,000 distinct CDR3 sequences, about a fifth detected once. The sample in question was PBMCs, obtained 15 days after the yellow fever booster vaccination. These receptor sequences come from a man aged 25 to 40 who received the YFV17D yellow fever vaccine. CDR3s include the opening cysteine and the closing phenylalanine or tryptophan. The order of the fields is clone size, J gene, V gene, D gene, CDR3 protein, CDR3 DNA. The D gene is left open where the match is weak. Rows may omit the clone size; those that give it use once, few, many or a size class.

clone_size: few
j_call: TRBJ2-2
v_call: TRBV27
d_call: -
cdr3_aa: CASSLSAGYGITGELFF
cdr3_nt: TGTGCCAGCAGTTTATCGGCGGGTTACGGGATTACCGGGGAGCTGTTTTTT

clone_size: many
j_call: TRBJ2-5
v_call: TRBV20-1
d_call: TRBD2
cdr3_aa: CSARDISGTKRETQYF
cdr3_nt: TGCAGTGCTAGAGATATTAGCGGGACAAAGAGAGAGACCCAGTACTTC

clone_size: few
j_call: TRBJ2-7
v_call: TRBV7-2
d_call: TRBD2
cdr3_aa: CASSLALRGRKGYEQYF
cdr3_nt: TGTGCCAGCAGCTTAGCGCTTCGCGGGAGGAAAGGCTACGAGCAGTACTTC

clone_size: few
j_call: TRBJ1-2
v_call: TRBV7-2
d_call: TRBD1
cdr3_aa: CASSLVTGGNGYTF
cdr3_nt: TGTGCCAGCAGCTTAGTTACAGGGGGAAATGGCTACACCTTC

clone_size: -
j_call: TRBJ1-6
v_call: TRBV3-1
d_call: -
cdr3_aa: CASSDLRASPLHF
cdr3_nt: TGTGCCAGCAGCGATCTACGGGCTTCACCCCTCCACTTT

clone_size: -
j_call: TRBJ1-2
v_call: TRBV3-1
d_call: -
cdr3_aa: CASSQEWGQGNYGYTF
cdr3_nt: TGTGCCAGCAGCCAAGAATGGGGCCAGGGGAACTATGGCTACACCTTC

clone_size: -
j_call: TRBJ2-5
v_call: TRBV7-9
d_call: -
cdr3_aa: CASSWIVGLETQYF
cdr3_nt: TGTGCCAGCAGCTGGATAGTAGGGCTAGAGACCCAGTACTTC

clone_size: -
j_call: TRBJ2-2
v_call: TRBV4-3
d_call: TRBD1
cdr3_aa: CASSQETGGYTGEQFF
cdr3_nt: TGCGCCAGCAGCCAAGAGACAGGGGGGTACACCGGGGAGCAGTTTTTT

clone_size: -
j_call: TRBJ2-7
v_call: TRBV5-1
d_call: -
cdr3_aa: CASSIGIYEQYF
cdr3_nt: TGCGCCAGCAGCATCGGAATTTACGAGCAGTACTTC

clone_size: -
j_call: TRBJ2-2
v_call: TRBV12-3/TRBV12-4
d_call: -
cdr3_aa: CASAPGTLGTGELFF
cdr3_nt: TGTGCCAGCGCTCCGGGAACGTTGGGGACCGGGGAGCTGTTTTTT

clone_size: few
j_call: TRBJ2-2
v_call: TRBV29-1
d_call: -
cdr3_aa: CSVAPWGATGELFF
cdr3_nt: TGCAGCGTCGCCCCGTGGGGGGCCACCGGGGAGCTGTTTTTT

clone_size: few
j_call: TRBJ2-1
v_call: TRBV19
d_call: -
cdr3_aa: CASSSGRTMYNEQFF
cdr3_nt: TGTGCCAGTAGTAGTGGTCGGACAATGTACAATGAGCAGTTCTTC

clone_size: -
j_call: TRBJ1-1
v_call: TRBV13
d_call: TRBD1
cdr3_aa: CASSTRDRGQSEAFF
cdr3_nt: TGTGCCAGCAGCACACGGGACAGGGGGCAAAGTGAAGCTTTCTTT

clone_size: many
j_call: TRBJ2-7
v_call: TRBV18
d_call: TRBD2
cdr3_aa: CASSPGTSGYEQYF
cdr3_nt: TGTGCCAGCAGCCCCGGGACTAGCGGTTACGAGCAGTACTTC

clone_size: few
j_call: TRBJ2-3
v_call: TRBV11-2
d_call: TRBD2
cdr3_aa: CASSFGLAGYTDTQYF
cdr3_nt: TGTGCCAGCAGCTTCGGACTAGCGGGTTACACAGATACGCAGTATTTT

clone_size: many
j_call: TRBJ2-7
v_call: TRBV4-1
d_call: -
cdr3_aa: CASSQVTGESYEQYF
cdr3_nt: TGCGCCAGCAGCCAAGTTACGGGAGAAAGCTACGAGCAGTACTTC

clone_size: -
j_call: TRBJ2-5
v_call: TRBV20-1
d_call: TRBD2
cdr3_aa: CSAEKREAQETQYF
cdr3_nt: TGCAGTGCGGAGAAGCGGGAGGCCCAAGAGACCCAGTACTTC

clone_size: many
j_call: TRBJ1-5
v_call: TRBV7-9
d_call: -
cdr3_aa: CASSPGSGQPQHF
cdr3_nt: TGTGCCAGCAGCCCTGGAAGCGGTCAGCCCCAGCATTTT

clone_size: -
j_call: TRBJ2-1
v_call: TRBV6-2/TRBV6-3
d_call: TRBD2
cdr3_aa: CASSYAFRGKRETLYNEQFF
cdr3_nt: TGTGCCAGCAGTTATGCTTTCAGGGGAAAGCGGGAGACCCTTTACAATGAGCAGTTCTTC

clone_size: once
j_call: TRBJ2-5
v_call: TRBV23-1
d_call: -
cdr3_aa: CANPDKGTQYF
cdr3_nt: TGCGCCAACCCGGACAAAGGGACCCAGTACTTC

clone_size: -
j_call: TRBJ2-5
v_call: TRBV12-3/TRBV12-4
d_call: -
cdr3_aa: CASSLGQGRVWETQYF
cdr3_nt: TGTGCCAGCAGTCTTGGTCAGGGACGTGTTTGGGAGACCCAGTACTTC

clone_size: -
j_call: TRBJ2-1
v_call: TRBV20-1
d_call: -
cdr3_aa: CSARWLADSSYNEQFF
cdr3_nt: TGCAGTGCTAGGTGGCTAGCTGACAGCTCCTACAATGAGCAGTTCTTC

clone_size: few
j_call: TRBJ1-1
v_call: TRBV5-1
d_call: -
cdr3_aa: CASSLSGIMNTEAFF
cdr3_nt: TGCGCCAGCAGCTTAAGTGGGATTATGAACACTGAAGCTTTCTTT

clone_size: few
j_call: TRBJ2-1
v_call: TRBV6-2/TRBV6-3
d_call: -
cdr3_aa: CASSYSVGRRNEQFF
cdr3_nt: TGTGCCAGCAGTTACTCAGTCGGGAGACGAAATGAGCAGTTCTTC

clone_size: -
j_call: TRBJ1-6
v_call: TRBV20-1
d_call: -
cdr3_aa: CSAWSTNWPNSPLHF
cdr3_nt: TGCAGTGCTTGGTCCACGAATTGGCCTAATTCACCCCTCCACTTT

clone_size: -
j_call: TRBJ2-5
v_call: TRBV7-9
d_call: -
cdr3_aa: CASSLFHLQETQYF
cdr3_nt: TGTGCCAGCAGCTTATTTCACCTCCAAGAGACCCAGTACTTC

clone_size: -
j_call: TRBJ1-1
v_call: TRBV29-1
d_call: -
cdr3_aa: CSVAVFPRSTEAFF
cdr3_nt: TGCAGCGTTGCTGTATTCCCGCGATCAACGGAAGCTTTCTTT

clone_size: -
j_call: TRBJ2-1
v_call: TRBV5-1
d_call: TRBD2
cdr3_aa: CASSLWTSYLDEQFF
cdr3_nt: TGCGCCAGCAGCCTTTGGACTAGTTATTTGGATGAGCAGTTCTTC

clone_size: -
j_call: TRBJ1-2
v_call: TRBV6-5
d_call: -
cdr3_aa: CASSYSTGQGYTF
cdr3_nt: TGTGCCAGCAGTTACTCGACAGGTCAGGGCTACACCTTC

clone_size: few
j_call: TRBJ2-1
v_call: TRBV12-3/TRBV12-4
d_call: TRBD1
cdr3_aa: CASRRTGARDEQFF
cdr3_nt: TGTGCCAGCAGGAGGACAGGGGCTCGGGATGAGCAGTTCTTC

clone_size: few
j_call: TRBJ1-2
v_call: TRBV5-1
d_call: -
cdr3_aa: CASSLGDSYSYGYTF
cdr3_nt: TGCGCCAGCAGCTTGGGTGACAGCTACTCCTATGGCTACACCTTC

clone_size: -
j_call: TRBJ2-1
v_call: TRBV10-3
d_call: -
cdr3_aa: CAISESQGSEQFF
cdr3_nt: TGTGCCATCAGTGAGTCCCAGGGCAGCGAGCAGTTCTTC

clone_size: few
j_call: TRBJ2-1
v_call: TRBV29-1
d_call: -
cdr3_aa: CSGREGEQFF
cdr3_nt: TGCAGCGGTCGAGAGGGTGAGCAGTTCTTC

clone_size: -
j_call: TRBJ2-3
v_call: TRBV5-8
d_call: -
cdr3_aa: CASSLRSSTDTQYF
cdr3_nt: TGTGCCAGCAGCTTAAGAAGCAGCACAGATACGCAGTATTTT

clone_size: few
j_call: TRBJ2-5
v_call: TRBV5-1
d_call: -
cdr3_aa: CASSLGSPRETQYF
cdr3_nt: TGCGCCAGCAGCCTCGGATCTCCTAGAGAGACCCAGTACTTC

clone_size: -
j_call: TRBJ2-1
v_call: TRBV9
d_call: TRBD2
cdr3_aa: CASSVEAGGASYNEQFF
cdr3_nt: TGTGCCAGCAGCGTCGAGGCGGGAGGGGCCTCCTACAATGAGCAGTTCTTC

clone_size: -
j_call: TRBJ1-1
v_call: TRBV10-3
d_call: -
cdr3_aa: CAIRGPDTTGTEAFF
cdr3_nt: TGTGCCATCAGGGGTCCGGATACAACCGGCACTGAAGCTTTCTTT

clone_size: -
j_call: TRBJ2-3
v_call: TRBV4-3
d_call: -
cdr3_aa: CASSRSRQVDTDTQYF
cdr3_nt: TGCGCCAGCAGCCGCTCTAGACAAGTCGACACAGATACGCAGTATTTT

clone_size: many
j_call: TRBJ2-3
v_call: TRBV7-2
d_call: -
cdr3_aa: CASSLIDRSPTTDTQYF
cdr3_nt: TGTGCCAGCAGCCTTATCGACAGATCTCCGACCACAGATACGCAGTATTTT

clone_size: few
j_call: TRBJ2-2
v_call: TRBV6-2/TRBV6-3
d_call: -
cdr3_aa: CASSHLEGTGELFF
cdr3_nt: TGTGCCAGCAGCCACCTAGAAGGCACCGGGGAGCTGTTTTTT

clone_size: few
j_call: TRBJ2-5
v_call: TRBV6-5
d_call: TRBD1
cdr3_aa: CASSYTPWDRGRETQYF
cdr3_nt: TGTGCCAGCAGTTACACCCCGTGGGACAGGGGCCGAGAGACCCAGTACTTC

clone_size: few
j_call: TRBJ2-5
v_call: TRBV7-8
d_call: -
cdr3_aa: CASSLAQRAQETQYF
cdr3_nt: TGTGCCAGCAGCTTAGCTCAGCGGGCCCAAGAGACCCAGTACTTC

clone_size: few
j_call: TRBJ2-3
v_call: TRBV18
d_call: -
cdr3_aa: CASSAEQRGTQYF
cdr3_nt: TGTGCCAGCTCAGCCGAGCAACGGGGTACGCAGTATTTT

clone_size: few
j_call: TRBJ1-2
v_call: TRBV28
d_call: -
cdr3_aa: CASSSQGGGYTF
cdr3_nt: TGTGCCAGCAGTTCCCAGGGAGGTGGCTACACCTTC

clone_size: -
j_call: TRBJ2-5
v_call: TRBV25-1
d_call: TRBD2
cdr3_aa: CASSEGVGTRGETQYF
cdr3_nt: TGTGCCAGCAGTGAAGGGGTCGGGACTAGAGGCGAGACCCAGTACTTC

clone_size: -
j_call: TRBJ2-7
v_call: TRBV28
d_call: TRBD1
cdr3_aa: CASGRATSGGYEQYF
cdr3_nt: TGTGCCAGCGGCCGGGCCACATCAGGGGGCTACGAGCAGTACTTC

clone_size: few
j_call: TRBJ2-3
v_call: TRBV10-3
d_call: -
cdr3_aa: CAISQNPSKLGPDTQYF
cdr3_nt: TGTGCCATCAGCCAGAACCCCTCTAAATTAGGACCAGATACGCAGTATTTT

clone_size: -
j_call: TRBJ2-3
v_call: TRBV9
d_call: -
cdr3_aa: CASSVTLTDTQYF
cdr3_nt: TGTGCCAGCAGCGTAACTTTGACAGATACGCAGTATTTT

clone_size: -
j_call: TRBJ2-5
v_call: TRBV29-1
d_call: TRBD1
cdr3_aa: CSDTPGTGEETQYF
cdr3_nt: TGCAGCGATACACCCGGGACAGGGGAAGAGACCCAGTACTTC

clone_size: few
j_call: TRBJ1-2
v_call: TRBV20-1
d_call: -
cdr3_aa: CSALGGSYYGYTF
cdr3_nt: TGCAGTGCTCTGGGGGGCTCCTACTATGGCTACACCTTC

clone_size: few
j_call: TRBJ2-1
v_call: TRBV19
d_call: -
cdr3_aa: CASSIGRNSYNEQFF
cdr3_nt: TGTGCCAGTAGTATAGGGCGTAACTCCTACAATGAGCAGTTCTTC